This record looks at one T cell receptor (beta chain) sequence and its context. As yet, its antigen is unknown. This sample is drawn from a study of identifying expanded T cells in peripheral blood. Whole-study findings and limits: Technical replicates showed about 1.2 changed clones; approximately 2 weeks about 16.4; four weeks 19.

Germline CDR1 is MGHRA and CDR2 is YSYEKL. V dropped 5 bases and J dropped 1; count of bases not matched to a gene: 10. The CDR3 totals 16 residues. Sequencing used immunoSEQ multiplex PCR; TCRdb keeps in-frame clones, though not all of them. This repertoire shows under 150,000 clones, 75% to 90% found once; its top ten account for 3.3%. Healthy donors had no documented immune events, such as infections, while sampled. V usage is TRBV4-1 and J usage is TRBJ1-1; 7 nucleotides align to TRBD1. The material sequenced was blood. This clonotype originated in a person aged 18-70 years in good health. CDR3 bases: TGCGCCAGCAGCTTATGGAGGGGGCGCCCGAACACTGAAGCTTTCTTT. It yields the protein CASSLWRGRPNTEAFF.